Listed here are 27 T cell receptor beta chains from one sample, sequenced in a study of blood T cell repertoires in COVID-19. Clones were sequenced by immunoSEQ multiplex PCR, and TCRdb holds only the in-frame ones, with some missing. There are about 190,000 clones in the sample; less than 85% occur only once, and approximately 3% lies in the top ten. The specimen was PBMCs or T cells enriched from blood (not recorded which). These receptors were collected from a woman aged 25 to 45 who had recovered from COVID-19.

CDR3 DNA sequence: TGTGCCACCAGTGATGGGACAGGGGGCGCATACACTGAAGCTTTCTTT. Amino acid sequence: CATSDGTGGAYTEAFF. The J gene is TRBJ1-1, the V gene TRBV24-1; TRBD1 aligns across 12 bases. In germline, CDR1 is KGHDR, CDR2 SFDVKD. The CDR3 length is 16 residues. The ends lost 3 bases at V and 3 bases at J; junction bases unmatched: 4.

This clone showed up just once. The gene calls are TRBV7-2 and TRBJ2-1; 10 nucleotides align to TRBD2. The germline V gene has CDR1 SGHTA and CDR2 FQGNSA. CDR3 length equals 12 residues. V lost 5 bases to trimming and J lost 14 bases; unmatched junction nucleotides: 6. This CDR3 is CASSASGGGKFF. Written as DNA, the CDR3 is TGTGCCAGCAGCGCAAGCGGGGGGGGAAAGTTCTTC.

This clone was counted a few times. This rearrangement joins TRBV19 to TRBJ1-2; TRBD1 aligns across 7 bases. V lost 8 bases, J lost 0 bases, and 3 bases stayed unmatched. Germline CDR1 reads LNHDA; CDR2 reads SQIVND (reference sequence). The CDR3 length is 13 residues. The CDR3 DNA sequence: TGTGCCAGTCACGACAGGGCTAACTATGGCTACACCTTC. Protein product: CASHDRANYGYTF.

Only one count was recorded for this clone. The rearrangement uses TRBV2 and TRBJ1-6; D unresolved. The germline CDR1 and CDR2 sequences are SNHLY and FYNNEI. This CDR3 contains 16 residues. V was clipped by 4 bases and J by 8 bases, with 18 bases between them. Here the CDR3 reads CASSGSTSQFHSPLHF. The CDR3 DNA is TGTGCCAGCAGTGGGAGCACGAGTCAATTCCATTCACCCCTCCACTTT.

V is TRBV6-1 and J is TRBJ1-6; a possible D gene is TRBD1 (6 bases). The CDR3 contains 17 residues. V was trimmed by 4 bases and J by 5 bases, leaving 18 bases between them. CDR1 MNHNS and CDR2 SASEGT come from the germline V gene. CDR3 protein: CASSGRQQGFNNSPLHF. CDR3 DNA: TGTGCCAGCAGTGGCCGCCAACAGGGCTTTAATAATTCACCCCTCCACTTT.

The gene calls are TRBV18 and TRBJ1-2; tentatively, D is TRBD1 (5 bases). Per germline, CDR1 KGHSH and CDR2 LQKENI. Trimming stripped 4 bases from V and 7 bases from J, with 13 bases between. This CDR3 spans 13 amino acids. The CDR3 DNA sequence: TGTGCCAGCTCACAACCAACCGGGGGTGGCTACACCTTC. This translates into CASSQPTGGGYTF.

The rearrangement uses TRBV4-1 and TRBJ2-7; 7 bases are a match to TRBD2. After removal of 0 bases from V and 1 base from J, the junction contained 6 bases not matched to a gene. Germline values: CDR1 MGHRA, CDR2 YSYEKL. This CDR3 is built from 16 residues. The CDR3 DNA sequence: TGCGCCAGCAGCCAAGACAGGGACTATTCTTCCTACGAGCAGTACTTC. It yields the protein CASSQDRDYSSYEQYF.

The chain joins TRBV5-6 to TRBJ2-7, with 8 bases aligning to TRBD2. This CDR3 spans 16 amino acids. V lost 2 bases and J lost 4; bases outside the gene matches: 11. From germline, CDR1 is SGHDT and CDR2 YYEEEE. CDR3 nucleotide sequence: TGTGCCAGCAGCTTCGGGGGGCCGGGCGGGAGGTACGAGCAGTACTTC. Translating gives CASSFGGPGGRYEQYF.

This clone was counted only a few times. The chain employs TRBV12-3 or TRBV12-4 and TRBJ2-7; 10 bases are shared with TRBD1. Trimming took 6 bases from V and 6 from J; bases not matched to a gene: 5. The CDR3 loop spans 13 amino acids. The chain's CDR3 is CASSMTGGTEQYF. The CDR3 DNA reads TGTGCCAGCAGCATGACAGGGGGCACCGAGCAGTACTTC.

This clone has a count of ten or more. The chain uses TRBV2 and TRBJ1-6; D possibly corresponds to TRBD1 (6 bases). Germline V CDR1 and CDR2: SNHLY, FYNNEI. V was shortened by 5 bases and J by 9 bases, with 14 bases between the two germline ends. The CDR3 spans 14 residues. CDR3 coding DNA: TGTGCCAGCAGTATTACAGGGATTACTTCACCCCTCCACTTT. Protein product: CASSITGITSPLHF.

This clone was counted a single time. V and J are TRBV27 and TRBJ2-1; 8 bases map to TRBD2. CDR1 is MNHEY and CDR2 is SMNVEV in the germline V gene (reference sequence). The CDR3 runs to 16 residues. The V segment lost 4 bases and the J segment 4 bases; nucleotides outside the gene matches: 9. CDR3 region: CASSSRAGDSYNEQFF. CDR3 DNA sequence: TGTGCCAGCAGTTCGCGAGCGGGAGACTCGTACAATGAGCAGTTCTTC.

A word on this clone: The junction differs from germline at one of its ends, possibly a read error. The chain couples TRBV15 to TRBJ1-2, with 8 bases fitting TRBD1. This CDR3 region has 14 residues. CDR1 and CDR2 (germline): LNHNV, YYDKDF (reference sequence). This CDR3 is CATSRGGWTGLPNF. The CDR3 DNA is TGTGCCACCAGCAGAGGGGGGTGGACAGGGCTCCCTAACTTC.

This chain joins TRBV6-6 and TRBJ1-5, with D hard to call. V was clipped by 0 bases and J by 6 bases, with 6 bases between them. The CDR3 length is 13 residues. Germline V gene lookup returns CDR1 MNHNY and CDR2 SVGAGI (reference sequence). CDR3 residues: CASSYSNFQPQHF. In DNA, the CDR3 is TGTGCCAGCAGTTACTCGAACTTTCAGCCCCAGCATTTT.

V gene TRBV2 combines with J gene TRBJ1-4; D not resolved. The CDR3 covers 14 residues. The V end was cut by 1 base, the J end by 4 bases, with 7 bases between. The germline V gene encodes CDR1 SNHLY and CDR2 FYNNEI. Written as DNA, the CDR3 is TGTGCCAGCAGTGAAGGGCGGATTAATGAAAAACTGTTTTTT. Translation: CASSEGRINEKLFF.

This clone showed up just once. This chain links TRBV7-6 with TRBJ2-1; D remains unclear. V was clipped by 2 bases and J by 5 bases, with 16 bases between them. From germline, CDR1 is SGHVS and CDR2 FNYEAQ. The CDR3 loop spans 16 amino acids. CDR3 sequence: CASSLFRSSSNNEQFF. CDR3 nucleotides: TGTGCCAGCAGCTTATTTAGGAGTTCGTCGAACAATGAGCAGTTCTTC.

The chain combines TRBV28 with TRBJ2-4, with TRBD2 as a possible D gene (6 bases). In germline, CDR1 is MDHEN, CDR2 SYDVKM. CDR3 length: 15 amino acids. Trimming removed 6 bases at V and 10 bases at J, with 22 bases between. The CDR3 here is CASSLKTPRGGIQYF. As DNA, the CDR3 is TGTGCCAGCAGCCTGAAGACACCACGAGGAGGGATTCAGTACTTC. Variable domain in full (rest from reference TRBV28 and TRBJ2-4): DVKVTQSSRYLVKRTGEKVFLECVQDMDHENMFWYRQDPGLGLRLIYFSYDVKMKEKGDIPEGYSVSREKKERFSLILESASTNQTSMYLCASSLKTPRGGIQYFGAGTRLSVL.

V usage is TRBV18 and J usage is TRBJ1-1, with no clear D. CDR3 length: 13 residues. Germline V CDR1 and CDR2: KGHSH, LQKENI. V lost 6 bases to trimming and J lost 1 base, with 9 bases between them. The CDR3, as DNA: TGTGCCAGCTCGACATCCCAGAACACTGAAGCTTTCTTT. This translates into CASSTSQNTEAFF.

The chain joins TRBV5-1 to TRBJ2-7; no clear D. Trimming cost V 0 bases and J 3 bases, with 10 bases left between them. Germline V gene lookup returns CDR1 SGHRS and CDR2 YFSETQ. This CDR3 comprises 14 residues. The CDR3 here is CASSLARISYEQYF. The DNA of the CDR3 is TGCGCCAGCAGCTTGGCTAGAATAAGCTACGAGCAGTACTTC.

This clone was seen a single time. This chain joins TRBV4-1 and TRBJ1-1; D might be TRBD1 (5 bases). The CDR3 extends over 14 amino acids. Between the trimmed V and J ends, which lost 3 bases and 1 base, there was a span of 9 bases. CDR1 is MGHRA, CDR2 YSYEKL, per germline. The CDR3: CASSHRVSNTEAFF. The DNA for the CDR3 is TGCGCCAGCAGCCACAGGGTTTCGAACACTGAAGCTTTCTTT.

J is TRBJ2-7 and V is TRBV7-8; TRBD2 agrees at 11 bases. V lost 1 base, J lost 5 bases, and 10 bases stayed unmatched. CDR3 size: 17 residues. Per the germline V gene, CDR1 is SGHVS and CDR2 is FQNEAQ. CDR3 region: CASSLELAGVAQNEQYF. CDR3 sequence (DNA): TGTGCCAGCAGCTTAGAACTAGCGGGAGTGGCTCAGAACGAGCAGTACTTC.

The chain combines TRBV5-6 with TRBJ1-2; D possibly corresponds to TRBD1 (6 bases). V gave up 0 bases and J gave up 8 bases, with 14 bases separating them. The germline CDR1 and CDR2 sequences are SGHDT and YYEEEE. This CDR3 is 14 amino acids long. The CDR3 nucleotides are TGTGCCAGCAGCTTGGTGGGCAGGGGTAGCGGCTACACCTTC. It is translated as CASSLVGRGSGYTF.

The rearrangement uses TRBV19 and TRBJ1-5, with D hard to call. Per the germline V gene, CDR1 is LNHDA and CDR2 is SQIVND (reference sequence). V gave up 0 bases and J gave up 4 bases, with 7 bases separating them. The CDR3 totals 14 residues. The CDR3 here is CASSIDASNQPQHF. The CDR3 DNA reads TGTGCCAGTAGTATAGATGCGTCTAATCAGCCCCAGCATTTT.

The chain links TRBV7-6 to TRBJ2-5; TRBD2 matches at 12 bases. Germline loops: CDR1 SGHVS, CDR2 FNYEAQ. With 5 bases clipped from V and 4 bases from J, the junction kept 8 bases outside the gene matches. This CDR3 spans 16 amino acids. The CDR3 DNA sequence: TGTGCCAGCAGCCCCAGTCTAGCGGGGGGGCCAGAGACCCAGTACTTC. It encodes CASSPSLAGGPETQYF.

The chain links TRBV6-1 to TRBJ2-7, with 8 bases matching TRBD2. Per the germline V gene, CDR1 is MNHNS and CDR2 is SASEGT. The CDR3 consists of 15 residues. Trimming took 0 bases from V and 10 from J; bases not matched to a gene: 11. For the CDR3, the DNA is TGTGCCAGCAGTGAAGCGGCAGCGGGGGTCGGTCCTCAGTACGTC. The encoded protein is CASSEAAAGVGPQYV.

The V and J genes are TRBV28 and TRBJ1-2, with 9 nucleotides matching TRBD1. From germline, CDR1 is MDHEN and CDR2 SYDVKM. This CDR3 spans 13 amino acids. V lost 7 bases to trimming and J lost 4 bases; unmatched junction nucleotides: 4. The CDR3 reads CASKTGGLYGYTF. DNA for the CDR3: TGTGCCAGCAAAACAGGGGGCCTCTATGGCTACACCTTC.

This clone appeared once. The rearrangement uses TRBV3-1 (or the pseudogene TRBV3-2) and TRBJ1-1; perhaps TRBD1 as D (5 bases). The CDR3 has 16 amino acids. Germline CDR1 reads LGHDT; CDR2 reads YNNKEL (reference sequence). V was shortened by 0 bases and J by 3 bases, with 14 bases between the two germline ends. The chain's CDR3 is CASSQDQGDTDTEAFF. CDR3 nucleotide sequence: TGTGCCAGCAGCCAAGACCAAGGGGATACGGACACTGAAGCTTTCTTT.

This clone was seen only a few times. This chain uses TRBV14 with TRBJ1-2; D call uncertain. The CDR3 consists of 13 residues. Trimming cost V 3 bases and J 8 bases, with 13 bases left between them. Germline V gives CDR1 SGHDN, CDR2 FVKESK. The CDR3 DNA follows: TGTGCCAGCAGCCAGGTCCAGACTATGGGCTACACCTTC. Its translation is CASSQVQTMGYTF.